These T cell receptor beta chains were read from a single sample in a study of Graves' ophthalmopathy and Graves' hyperthyroidism. TCRdb reprocessed the multiplex PCR reads with MiXCR, giving one entry per CDR3 protein. The data hold approximately 700,000 distinct CDR3 sequences, with about 41% observed a single time. Sequenced sample: peripheral blood. The receptor set was obtained from an adult man with Graves' ophthalmopathy. The CDR3 runs from the conserved cysteine through the conserved F or W. A D gene is named only where the DNA matches it firmly. Part of the rows lack a size; the others show once, few, many or a class for expanded clones.

DNA	CDR3	D	size	V	J
TGTGCTAGAGATCAGGGACAGACCACCTATGGCTACACCTTC	CARDQGQTTYGYTF	TRBD1	once	TRBV15	TRBJ1-2
TGCAGTGCCTTGACAGGGGAATATAGCAATCAGCCCCAGCATTTT	CSALTGEYSNQPQHF	TRBD1	.	TRBV20-1	TRBJ1-5
TGTGCCTGCCAGACGGGATCGGGGCAGCCCCAGCATTTT	CACQTGSGQPQHF	.	few	TRBV30	TRBJ1-5
TGCGCCAGCAGCCGCCGGGGGGGCCACACTGAAGCTTTCTTT	CASSRRGGHTEAFF	.	.	TRBV5-1	TRBJ1-1
TGTGCCAGCACCCTTCGGGGGCCCCTCCACTTT	CASTLRGPLHF	.	many	TRBV12-3/TRBV12-4	TRBJ1-6
TGCAGTGCTAGTTCGGTCGATCGCGGGTCTAAAGAGACCCAGTACTTC	CSASSVDRGSKETQYF	.	many	TRBV20-1	TRBJ2-5
TGTGCCAGCAGCCCCCGTCCGCGTTCATCCGAGCAGTACTTC	CASSPRPRSSEQYF	.	many	TRBV7-9	TRBJ2-7
TGTGCCAGCAGTGACGAGCCCCGGGGTGGCTACACCTTC	CASSDEPRGGYTF	.	many	TRBV9	TRBJ1-2
TGTGCCAGCAGCCCCGGTGGGGGGTTGTTTTTT	CASSPGGGLFF	.	few	TRBV7-9	TRBJ2-2
TGTGCCAGCAGTTACCTCACCAGGACTCAGCCCCAGCATTTT	CASSYLTRTQPQHF	.	few	TRBV10-3	TRBJ1-5
TGCGCCAGCAGCTTCACCGGTTCACCCCTCCACTTT	CASSFTGSPLHF	.	many	TRBV5-1	TRBJ1-6
TGTGCCAGCAGTGGGGACTTGAACACCGGGGAGCTGTTTTTT	CASSGDLNTGELFF	.	many	TRBV25-1	TRBJ2-2
TGCAGTGCGAGAGACAGGGGGTACGCTGAAGCTTTCTTT	CSARDRGYAEAFF	TRBD1	many	TRBV20-1	TRBJ1-1
TGCAGCGGCGTCGACGTAGCCTCTGAAGCTTTCTTT	CSGVDVASEAFF	.	many	TRBV29-1	TRBJ1-1
TGTGCCAGCAGTTTACTCGGGACTCTAAATCAGCCCCAGCATTTT	CASSLLGTLNQPQHF	.	.	TRBV7-2	TRBJ1-5
TGCGCCAGCAGCCGGGACAGACAAAACTATGGCTACACCTTC	CASSRDRQNYGYTF	TRBD1	.	TRBV5-1	TRBJ1-2
TGTGCCAGCGGCAAGAGCTCCTACGAGCAGTACTTC	CASGKSSYEQYF	.	.	TRBV6-5	TRBJ2-7
TGTGCCAGCAGTGGAGACGGGCCTCGGGATGGCTACACCTTC	CASSGDGPRDGYTF	.	.	TRBV6-5	TRBJ1-2
TGTGCCAGCAGCTTAAGCGTTCTCGGGGTTCTCAACGAGCAGTACTTC	CASSLSVLGVLNEQYF	.	.	TRBV11-2	TRBJ2-7
TGCAGTGCTGAGGCGATCAAGCGGGGGGGCCAAGAGACCCAGTACTTC	CSAEAIKRGGQETQYF	TRBD2	.	TRBV20-1	TRBJ2-5
TGTGCCATCAGTGAGCTCGGGACAGCCCAACGGGGCACCGGGGAGCTGTTTTTT	CAISELGTAQRGTGELFF	TRBD1	many	TRBV10-3	TRBJ2-2
TGTGCCTGGAGTGTAAATCACAATGAGCAGTTCTTC	CAWSVNHNEQFF	.	once	TRBV30	TRBJ2-1
TGTGCCAGCAGTGACCTTGATTACGAGCAGTACTTC	CASSDLDYEQYF	.	many	TRBV25-1	TRBJ2-7
TGCGCCAGCAGCCAGCTTACCGGGACTAGCGGGGACTACGAGCAGTACTTC	CASSQLTGTSGDYEQYF	TRBD2	.	TRBV4-1	TRBJ2-7
TGTGCCAGCAGTTTGTCCTGGACTAGTGACGAGGAAAAACTGTTTTTT	CASSLSWTSDEEKLFF	.	.	TRBV25-1	TRBJ1-4
TGTGCCAGTAGTATGGGGAGGGACAGAAATGGGGAGCTGTTTTTT	CASSMGRDRNGELFF	.	.	TRBV19	TRBJ2-2
TGTGCCAGCAGTTCAAGACCAGGCGAGCAGTACTTC	CASSSRPGEQYF	.	.	TRBV6-1	TRBJ2-7
TGTGCCAGCAGCTTAGGGGGGAATAACTATGGCTACACCTTC	CASSLGGNNYGYTF	.	many	TRBV11-2	TRBJ1-2
TGTGCCAGCAGCCAAACGGGGGCAGAGCAGTATTTT	CASSQTGAEQYF	.	.	TRBV11-3	TRBJ2-3
TGTGCCAGCAGCTTAGGGTCACTAGGATCCTACGAGCAGTACTTC	CASSLGSLGSYEQYF	.	many	TRBV7-2	TRBJ2-7
TGTGCCAGCTCACCAGAACAGGCTAGCAATCAGCCCCAGCATTTT	CASSPEQASNQPQHF	.	once	TRBV10-3	TRBJ1-5
TGTGCCAGCAGTGAAGCTAGGGGGGGCTACACCTTC	CASSEARGGYTF	.	.	TRBV2	TRBJ1-2
TGTGCCAGCAGCTTGGCGGGACAGGGGGCCAACTATGGCTACACCTTC	CASSLAGQGANYGYTF	TRBD1	many	TRBV11-2	TRBJ1-2
TGTGCCAGTAGTACAAGTACAGGGGGCGGGGGGGAGCAGTACTTC	CASSTSTGGGGEQYF	.	few	TRBV19	TRBJ2-7
TGTGCCATCAGTGACGGACAGGGAGGAGAGACCCAGTACTTC	CAISDGQGGETQYF	TRBD1	.	TRBV10-3	TRBJ2-5
TGTGCCAGCAGTGTGGGGGGAACAGGCGCCGGGGCCAACGTCCTGACTTTC	CASSVGGTGAGANVLTF	.	.	TRBV7-9	TRBJ2-6
TGTGCCAGCAGCTTGATACCGCGGGACGAAAAACTGTTTTTT	CASSLIPRDEKLFF	.	many	TRBV5-4	TRBJ1-4
TGTGCCAGCAGCTTGAAAACAGGTTCCTACGAGCAGTACTTC	CASSLKTGSYEQYF	.	few	TRBV11-2	TRBJ2-7